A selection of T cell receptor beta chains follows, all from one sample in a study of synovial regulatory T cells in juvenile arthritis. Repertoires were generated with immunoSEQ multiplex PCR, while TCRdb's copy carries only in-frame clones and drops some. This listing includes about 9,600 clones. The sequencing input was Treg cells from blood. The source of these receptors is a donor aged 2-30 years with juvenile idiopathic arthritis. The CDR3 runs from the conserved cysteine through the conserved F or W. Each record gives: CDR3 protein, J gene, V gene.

CDR3 protein: CASSPRIAMSTEAFF; J gene: TRBJ1-1; V gene: TRBV7-2
CDR3 protein: CASKTRTGDYGYTF; J gene: TRBJ1-2; V gene: TRBV6-5
CDR3 protein: CASSLRVPGSLVFHEQYF; J gene: TRBJ2-7; V gene: TRBV5-1
CDR3 protein: CASSYLAGGPGEQFF; J gene: TRBJ2-1; V gene: TRBV7-9
CDR3 protein: CASSGRRGPQFF; J gene: TRBJ2-1; V gene: TRBV2
CDR3 protein: CASSSSSGETQYF; J gene: TRBJ2-5; V gene: TRBV7-9
CDR3 protein: CASSSTETQYF; J gene: TRBJ2-5; V gene: TRBV7-2
CDR3 protein: CAWSVGQGSTEAFF; J gene: TRBJ1-1; V gene: TRBV30
CDR3 protein: CASSNRGGDPYNEQFF; J gene: TRBJ2-1; V gene: TRBV18
CDR3 protein: CASYREGVLYNEQFF; J gene: TRBJ2-1; V gene: TRBV5-6
CDR3 protein: CAWSVPLGLQRSTGELFF; J gene: TRBJ2-2; V gene: TRBV30
CDR3 protein: CASSGTSSYEQYF; J gene: TRBJ2-7; V gene: TRBV27
CDR3 protein: CASIPLGAVGSYEQYF; J gene: TRBJ2-7; V gene: TRBV2
CDR3 protein: CASTRPGLAYKDTQYF; J gene: TRBJ2-3; V gene: TRBV2
CDR3 protein: CASSESAGSSYNEQFF; J gene: TRBJ2-1; V gene: TRBV10-1
CDR3 protein: CAWSRGLYEQYF; J gene: TRBJ2-7; V gene: TRBV30
CDR3 protein: CASKPRGWGHNEQFF; J gene: TRBJ2-1; V gene: TRBV27
CDR3 protein: CASSFIFVGTSGRRGVSTDTQYF; J gene: TRBJ2-3; V gene: TRBV28
CDR3 protein: CASSAGQASNQPQHF; J gene: TRBJ1-5; V gene: TRBV2
CDR3 protein: CASSSGQLLNEKLFF; J gene: TRBJ1-4; V gene: TRBV5-5
CDR3 protein: CASSYAGRGNTEAFF; J gene: TRBJ1-1; V gene: TRBV11-2
CDR3 protein: CASRKFGTYEQYF; J gene: TRBJ2-7; V gene: TRBV6-5
CDR3 protein: CSAENREKLFF; J gene: TRBJ1-4; V gene: TRBV20-1